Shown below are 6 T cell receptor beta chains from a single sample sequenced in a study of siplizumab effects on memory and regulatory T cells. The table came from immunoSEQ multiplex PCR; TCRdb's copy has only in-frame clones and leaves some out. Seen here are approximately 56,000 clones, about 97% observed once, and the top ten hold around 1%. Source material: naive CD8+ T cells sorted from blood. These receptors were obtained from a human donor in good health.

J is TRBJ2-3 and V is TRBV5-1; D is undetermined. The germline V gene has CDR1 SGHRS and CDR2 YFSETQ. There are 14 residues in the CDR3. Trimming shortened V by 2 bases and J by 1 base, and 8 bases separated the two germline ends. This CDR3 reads CASSFSRGTDTQYF. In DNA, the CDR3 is TGCGCCAGCAGCTTCAGTAGGGGCACAGATACGCAGTATTTT.

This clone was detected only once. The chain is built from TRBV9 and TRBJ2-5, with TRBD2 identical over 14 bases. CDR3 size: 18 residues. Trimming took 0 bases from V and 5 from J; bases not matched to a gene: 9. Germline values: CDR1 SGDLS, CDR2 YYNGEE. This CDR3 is CASSVAAGLAGAFETQYF. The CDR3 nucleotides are TGTGCCAGCAGCGTAGCTGCGGGACTAGCGGGAGCTTTCGAGACCCAGTACTTC.

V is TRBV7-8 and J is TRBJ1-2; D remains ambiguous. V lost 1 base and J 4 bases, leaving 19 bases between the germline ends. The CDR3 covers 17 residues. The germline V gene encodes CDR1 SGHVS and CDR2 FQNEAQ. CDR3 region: CASSLGGLTGWGYGYTF. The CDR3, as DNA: TGTGCCAGCAGCTTAGGAGGCCTAACCGGATGGGGCTATGGCTACACCTTC.

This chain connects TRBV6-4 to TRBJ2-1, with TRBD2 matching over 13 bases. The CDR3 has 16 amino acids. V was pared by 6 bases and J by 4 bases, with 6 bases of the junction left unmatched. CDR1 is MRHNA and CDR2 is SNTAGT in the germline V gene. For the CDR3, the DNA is TGTGCCAGCAGAGGGACTAGCGGGGCCGGGTACAATGAGCAGTTCTTC. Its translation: CASRGTSGAGYNEQFF.

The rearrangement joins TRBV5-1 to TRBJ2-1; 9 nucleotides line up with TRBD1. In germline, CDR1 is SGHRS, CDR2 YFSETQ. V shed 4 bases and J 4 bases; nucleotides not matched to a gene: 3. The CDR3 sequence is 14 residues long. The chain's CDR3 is CASSGTGNYNEQFF. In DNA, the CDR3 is TGCGCCAGCAGCGGGACAGGGAATTACAATGAGCAGTTCTTC. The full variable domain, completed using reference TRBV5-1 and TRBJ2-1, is KAGVTQTPRYLIKTRGQQVTLSCSPISGHRSVSWYQQTPGQGLQFLFEYFSETQRNKGNFPGRFSGRQFSNSRSEMNVSTLELGDSALYLCASSGTGNYNEQFFGPGTRLTVL.

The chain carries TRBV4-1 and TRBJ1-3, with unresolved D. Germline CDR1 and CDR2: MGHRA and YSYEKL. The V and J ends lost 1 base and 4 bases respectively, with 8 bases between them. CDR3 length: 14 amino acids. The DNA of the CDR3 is TGCGCCAGCAGCCAAGTGGGAGGGGGAAACACCATATATTTT. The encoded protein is CASSQVGGGNTIYF.